These 14 T cell receptor beta chains came from one sample sequenced in a study of T cell responses to AZD1222 COVID-19 vaccine. Profiling relied on immunoSEQ multiplex PCR, and the TCRdb table lists in-frame clones only, not all of them. The data contain 80,000 or so clones, around 90% of them singletons. Sequenced material: peripheral blood, taken on day 0 of AZD1222 vaccination. The receptors stem from an adult in good health.

V and J are TRBV19 and TRBJ2-1, with TRBD1 identical over 8 bases. The J segment lost 9 bases and the V segment lost 2 bases, leaving 6 bases of the junction unmatched. The CDR3 extends over 14 amino acids. Germline CDR1 LNHDA, CDR2 SQIVND (reference sequence). The CDR3 sequence is CASSITQGAAEQFF. CDR3 sequence (DNA): TGTGCCAGTAGTATAACCCAGGGGGCGGCTGAGCAGTTCTTC. Filled out from reference TRBV19 and TRBJ2-1, the complete variable domain reads DGGITQSPKYLFRKEGQNVTLSCEQNLNHDAMYWYRQDPGQGLRLIYYSQIVNDFQKGDIAEGYSVSREKKESFPLTVTSAQKNPTAFYLCASSITQGAAEQFFGPGTRLTVL.

V and J are TRBV6-5 and TRBJ2-1; tentative D call: TRBD1 (6 bases). The CDR3 has 15 residues. Trimming pared 6 bases from V and 3 bases from J, leaving 15 bases between. CDR1 is MNHEY and CDR2 is SVGAGI in the germline V gene. CDR3 coding DNA: TGTGCCAGCAGCGCCGCACGGACAGTCTACAATGAGCAGTTCTTC. This gives the protein CASSAARTVYNEQFF.

This clone came up once. The chain carries TRBV6-6 and TRBJ1-2, with 7 bases matching TRBD1. The CDR3 sequence is 12 residues long. The V segment lost 7 bases and the J segment 7 bases; nucleotides outside the gene matches: 6. The V gene's germline CDR1 is MNHNY and CDR2 SVGAGI (reference sequence). For the CDR3, the DNA is TGTGCCAGCAACCCCGGACAGGTTGGCTACACCTTC. Translating gives CASNPGQVGYTF.

There are a few counts of this clone. J is TRBJ1-2 and V is TRBV6-6; 12 nucleotides line up with TRBD1. Germline loops: CDR1 MNHNY, CDR2 SVGAGI (reference sequence). The CDR3 has 17 amino acids. V trimming: 5 bases; J trimming: 2 bases; junction bases outside the gene matches: 9. CDR3 DNA sequence: TGTGCCAGCAGTCGGGGACAGGGGGCCGACCTAAACTATGGCTACACCTTC. This sequence encodes CASSRGQGADLNYGYTF.

The chain recombines TRBV4-2 with TRBJ2-7; 7 bases map to TRBD1. The length of the CDR3 is 13 residues. V was pared by 2 bases and J by 5 bases, with 3 bases of the junction left unmatched. Per germline, CDR1 LGHNA and CDR2 YNFKEQ. CDR3 sequence reads: CASSQPDRDEQYF. As DNA, the CDR3 is TGTGCCAGCAGCCAACCCGACAGGGACGAGCAGTACTTC.

The chain employs TRBV5-1 and TRBJ1-4; D perhaps matches TRBD1 (5 bases). The CDR3 sequence is 14 residues long. The germline V gene has CDR1 SGHRS and CDR2 YFSETQ. Trimming took off 5 bases at V and 7 bases at J, with 15 bases between the two ends. In nucleotides, the CDR3 is TGCGCCAGCAGAATGAGCACAGGTAGTGAAAAACTGTTTTTT. Its protein is CASRMSTGSEKLFF.

The rearrangement uses TRBV7-2 and TRBJ2-1; D may correspond to TRBD1 or TRBD2 (5 bases each). Trimming removed 2 bases from V and 4 bases from J, with 12 bases in between. Germline lookup yields CDR1 SGHTA and CDR2 FQGNSA. The CDR3 totals 15 residues. CDR3 sequence reads: CASSLSRDLYNEQFF. In nucleotides, the CDR3 is TGTGCCAGCAGCTTATCCAGGGACCTGTACAATGAGCAGTTCTTC.

This chain connects TRBV27 to TRBJ2-6; TRBD1 agrees at 11 bases. V was clipped by 2 bases and J by 2 bases; unmatched bases: 5. The CDR3 has 18 residues. CDR1 and CDR2 (germline): MNHEY, SMNVEV (reference sequence). The CDR3 DNA sequence: TGTGCCAGCAGTTTACCGGGACAGGGGGGACCTGGGGCCAACGTCCTGACTTTC. Its translation is CASSLPGQGGPGANVLTF. Looking up the rest from reference TRBV27 and TRBJ2-6 gives the full variable domain: EAQVTQNPRYLITVTGKKLTVTCSQNMNHEYMSWYRQDPGLGLRQIYYSMNVEVTDKGDVPEGYKVSRKEKRNFPLILESPSPNQTSLYFCASSLPGQGGPGANVLTFGAGSRLTVL.

The chain combines TRBV27 with TRBJ1-1, with 8 positions matching TRBD1. The CDR3 is 13 residues long. V gave up 6 bases and J gave up 6 bases; unmatched junction bases: 6. CDR1 MNHEY and CDR2 SMNVEV come from the germline V gene (reference sequence). The CDR3 is CASSRQGYAEAFF. In DNA, the CDR3 is TGTGCCAGCAGCCGACAGGGGTACGCTGAAGCTTTCTTT.

The chain recombines TRBV18 with TRBJ2-3; D unclear. Germline lookup yields CDR1 KGHSH and CDR2 LQKENI. The CDR3 contains 14 residues. V lost 2 bases and J 7 bases, leaving 13 bases between the germline ends. The CDR3 region is CASSPTQIPNTQYF. The CDR3 nucleotides are TGTGCCAGCTCACCAACGCAGATTCCTAATACGCAGTATTTT.

The chain carries TRBV6-5 and TRBJ2-2, with D maybe TRBD2 (5 bases). The length of the CDR3 is 16 residues. Per the germline V gene, CDR1 is MNHEY and CDR2 is SVGAGI. Deletions cut 2 bases from V and 2 bases from J, with 12 bases between. For the CDR3, the DNA is TGTGCCAGCAGTTACCGGCGGCGGACTAACACCGGGGAGCTGTTTTTT. As protein: CASSYRRRTNTGELFF.

The chain uses TRBV27 and TRBJ2-5; D is possibly TRBD1 (7 bases). CDR3 length equals 15 residues. Trimming left V 11 bases short and J 5 bases short, with 24 bases between. Germline V gene sequence: CDR1 MNHEY, CDR2 SMNVEV (reference sequence). The CDR3 nucleotides read TGTGCCGGGACCGGACAGGCCGGAGGGGCGGAGACCCAGTACTTC. It translates to CAGTGQAGGAETQYF.

Concerning this clone: Other DNA sequences in this sample translate to the same CDR3. This chain joins TRBV7-2 and TRBJ1-1; D might be TRBD1 (5 bases). The V gene lost 6 bases and the J gene lost 1 base, with 9 bases spanning the gap. This CDR3 is 13 amino acids long. Germline CDR1 reads SGHTA; CDR2 reads FQGNSA. CDR3 bases: TGTGCCAGCAGTCTCACAGGGAACACTGAAGCTTTCTTT. Encoded protein: CASSLTGNTEAFF.

The chain uses TRBV2 and TRBJ1-2; D is uncertain. Trimming took 9 bases from V and 0 from J, leaving 14 bases between them. Germline V gene data show CDR1 as SNHLY and CDR2 as FYNNEI. CDR3 length: 14 residues. The CDR3 loop reads CASVVGRSNYGYTF. CDR3 DNA: TGTGCCAGTGTGGTTGGCCGATCTAACTATGGCTACACCTTC.